This is a list of T cell receptor beta chains from one sample in a study of blood T cell repertoires in COVID-19. Here immunoSEQ multiplex PCR was the method, and the copy in TCRdb shows in-frame clones only, minus some. The sample gives about 190,000 clones, less than 80% of which show up once; 9.5% to 15% is in the top ten. The sequenced sample consisted of peripheral blood. Receptor source: a woman aged 45-65 years with acute or convalescent COVID-19. Each CDR3 is given with its conserved first and last residue. D genes are given only for firm matches. Expanded clones are given a class, and other clones once, few, many or no size at all.

len	v_gene	j_gene	abundance	d_gene	CDR3aa	CDR3nt
11	TRBV20-1	TRBJ1-4	.	TRBD1	CSATGVEKLFF	TGCAGTGCGACAGGGGTTGAAAAACTGTTTTTT
14	TRBV19	TRBJ2-7	.	TRBD1	CASSNPDRVNEQYF	TGTGCCAGTAGTAACCCGGACAGGGTTAACGAGCAGTACTTC
13	TRBV7-9	TRBJ1-4	.	.	CASSPQPGEKLFF	TGTGCCAGCAGCCCTCAGCCGGGGGAAAAACTGTTTTTT
14	TRBV3-1/TRBV3-2	TRBJ1-6	.	.	CASSSSRGNSPLHF	TGTGCCAGCAGCTCTAGCAGGGGTAATTCACCCCTCCACTTT
15	TRBV27	TRBJ1-6	.	.	CASSFRGNYNSPLHF	TGTGCCAGCAGTTTCCGGGGAAACTATAATTCACCCCTCCACTTT
13	TRBV6-5	TRBJ2-3	.	TRBD2	CATCMVAGDTQYF	TGTGCCACTTGCATGGTAGCGGGAGATACGCAGTATTTT
13	TRBV18	TRBJ1-2	.	.	CASSQDTAYGYTF	TGTGCCAGCTCCCAGGACACGGCCTATGGCTACACCTTC
17	TRBV18	TRBJ2-7	few	TRBD1	CASSPTALGQGTYEQYF	TGTGCCAGCTCACCAACCGCGTTGGGACAGGGAACCTACGAGCAGTACTTC
14	TRBV19	TRBJ1-2	.	.	CASRPTGRVYGYTF	TGTGCCAGCAGACCGACAGGAAGAGTCTATGGCTACACCTTC
15	TRBV7-2	TRBJ1-1	.	.	CASSHVGGGNTEAFF	TGTGCCAGCAGCCACGTTGGTGGAGGGAACACTGAAGCTTTCTTT
13	TRBV6-5	TRBJ1-5	once	.	CAITPQVSQPQHF	TGTGCCATTACCCCCCAGGTTTCGCAGCCCCAGCATTTT
16	TRBV28	TRBJ1-1	.	.	CASSLVAGVRNTEAFF	TGTGCCAGCAGTTTGGTGGCAGGGGTGAGGAACACTGAAGCTTTCTTT
14	TRBV5-5	TRBJ2-5	.	TRBD1	CASSEDRGPETQYF	TGTGCCAGCAGCGAGGACAGGGGCCCGGAGACCCAGTACTTC
14	TRBV5-1	TRBJ1-1	.	.	CASSLGHQNTEAFF	TGCGCCAGCAGCTTGGGACACCAGAACACTGAAGCTTTCTTT
15	TRBV27	TRBJ2-1	.	TRBD1	CASSSYRDRGHEQFF	TGTGCCAGCAGCTCCTACCGGGACAGGGGACATGAGCAGTTCTTC
15	TRBV11-2	TRBJ2-1	.	TRBD1	CASSLRGQGTNEQFF	TGTGCCAGCAGCTTAAGGGGACAGGGGACAAATGAGCAGTTCTTC
13	TRBV24-1	TRBJ2-7	.	.	CATSDFPRDEQYF	TGTGCCACCAGTGATTTCCCCAGGGACGAGCAGTACTTC
17	TRBV7-8	TRBJ1-6	.	TRBD1	CASSPPGTGGGYSPLHF	TGTGCCAGCAGCCCTCCCGGGACAGGGGGCGGTTATTCACCCCTCCACTTT
15	TRBV3-1/TRBV3-2	TRBJ2-1	.	.	CASSLRTTFYNEQFF	TGTGCCAGCAGCCTCCGAACTACATTTTACAATGAGCAGTTCTTC
12	TRBV6-5	TRBJ1-2	.	.	CATQSTGPGYTF	TGTGCCACCCAATCCACAGGGCCCGGCTACACCTTC
14	TRBV28	TRBJ2-7	.	.	CASIPREFSYEQYF	TGTGCCAGCATCCCTCGGGAGTTTAGCTACGAGCAGTACTTC
15	TRBV4-3	TRBJ1-5	.	.	CASSQETYSNQPQHF	TGCGCCAGCAGCCAGGAGACGTATAGCAATCAGCCCCAGCATTTT
14	TRBV9	TRBJ2-5	.	TRBD2	CASSVGGGQETQYF	TGTGCCAGCAGCGTAGGCGGGGGCCAAGAGACCCAGTACTTC
13	TRBV11-3	TRBJ2-1	.	.	CASSLDRAGEQFF	TGTGCCAGCAGCTTAGATCGGGCGGGAGAGCAGTTCTTC
11	TRBV20-1	TRBJ2-1	.	TRBD2	CSARTSATGFF	TGCAGTGCTAGAACTAGCGCGACGGGGTTCTTC
15	TRBV28	TRBJ2-7	once	TRBD2	CASSFGLARTYEQYF	TGTGCCAGCAGTTTCGGACTAGCGCGTACCTACGAGCAGTACTTC
13	TRBV12-3/TRBV12-4	TRBJ1-6	.	.	CASSLWANSPLHF	TGTGCCAGCAGTTTGTGGGCTAATTCACCCCTCCACTTT
15	TRBV30	TRBJ1-4	.	.	CAWSAAGGFNEKLFF	TGTGCCTGGAGTGCCGCGGGAGGGTTTAATGAAAAACTGTTTTTT
15	TRBV23-1	TRBJ2-2	once	TRBD1	CASSLGQGLTGELFF	TGCGCCAGCAGCCTCGGACAGGGGTTGACCGGGGAGCTGTTTTTT
15	TRBV25-1	TRBJ2-3	few	.	CASSEPGLMTDTQYF	TGTGCCAGCAGTGAACCGGGACTGATGACAGATACGCAGTATTTT
13	TRBV27	TRBJ1-1	.	.	CASSFSPNSPAFF	TGTGCCAGCAGTTTTAGTCCGAACAGCCCAGCTTTCTTT
19	TRBV14	TRBJ1-1	.	TRBD1	CASSQPTYRTGNFNTEAFF	TGTGCCAGCAGCCAGCCCACTTATAGGACAGGGAACTTTAACACTGAAGCTTTCTTT
15	TRBV30	TRBJ1-6	.	.	CAWSGANSYNSPLHF	TGTGCCTGGAGTGGGGCCAACTCCTATAATTCACCCCTCCACTTT
14	TRBV5-1	TRBJ2-5	few	TRBD1	CASSPTRGSETQYF	TGCGCCAGCAGCCCAACCAGGGGGTCCGAGACCCAGTACTTC
11	TRBV28	TRBJ1-2	many	.	CASRDGVGYTF	TGTGCCAGCAGGGACGGGGTGGGCTACACCTTC